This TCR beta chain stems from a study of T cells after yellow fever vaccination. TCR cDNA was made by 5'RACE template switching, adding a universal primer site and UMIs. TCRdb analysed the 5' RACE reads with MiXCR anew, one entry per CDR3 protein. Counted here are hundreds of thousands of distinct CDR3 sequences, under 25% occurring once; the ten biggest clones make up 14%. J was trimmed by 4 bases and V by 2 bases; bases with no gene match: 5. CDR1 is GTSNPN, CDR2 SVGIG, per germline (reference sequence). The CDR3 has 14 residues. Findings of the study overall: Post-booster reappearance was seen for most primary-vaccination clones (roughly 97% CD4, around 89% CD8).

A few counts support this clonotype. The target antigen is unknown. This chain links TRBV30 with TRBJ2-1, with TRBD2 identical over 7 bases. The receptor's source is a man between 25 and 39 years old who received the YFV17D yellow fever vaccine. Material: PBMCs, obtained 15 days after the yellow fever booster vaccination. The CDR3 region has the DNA TGTGCCTGGAGTCGGACGGGAGGTTACAATGAGCAGTTCTTC. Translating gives CAWSRTGGYNEQFF.